This T cell receptor beta chain was obtained from a study of a mutant IDH1 vaccine in newly diagnosed glioma. Overall study: Treated patients comprised approximately 60% males and roughly 40% females, mean age approximately 38 years.

Indicated time point: week 35, safety follow-up. Mutant IDH1 20-mer peptide, at 300 ug, made up each vaccine dose, with topical imiquimod. Those who donated had recent WHO grade 3 or 4 IDH1-mutant, ATRX-lost astrocytomas. Of note for this clone: Its antigen is unknown.

The table came from immunoSEQ multiplex PCR; TCRdb's copy has only in-frame clones and leaves some out. The sample contains about 48,000 clones, approximately 79% of which appear only once. The receptor comes from a man aged 35-49 years with glioma. The sample in question was PBMCs, obtained from a glioma patient whose treatment included an IDH1 peptide vaccine.

Here the CDR3 reads CAISGLHPGSTEAFF. The DNA of the CDR3 is TGTGCCATCAGTGGACTCCACCCTGGGAGCACTGAAGCTTTCTTT. This chain joins TRBV10-3 and TRBJ1-1; no clear D gene. The CDR3 sequence is 15 residues long. CDR1 is ENHRY, CDR2 SYGVKD, per germline. V lost 4 bases and J 4 bases, leaving 16 bases between the germline ends.